A single sample gave rise to the 30 T cell receptor beta chains below, sequenced in a study of T cell repertoires in ileal Crohn's disease. Repertoires were generated with immunoSEQ multiplex PCR, while TCRdb's copy carries only in-frame clones and drops some. The sample contains about 10,000 clones, about three quarters of which appear only once. The specimen sequenced was ileal tissue. The receptors derive from an adult with Crohn's disease.

CDR3 nucleotide sequence: TGTGCCAGTAGTATTCAGACAGGAGCTTCTAACTATGGCTACACCTTC. It codes for CASSIQTGASNYGYTF. The V call is TRBV19, the J call TRBJ1-2; D is possibly TRBD1 (6 bases). The CDR3 spans 16 residues. V lost 3 bases and J lost 0, with 14 bases in between. Per the germline V gene, CDR1 is LNHDA and CDR2 is SQIVND (reference sequence).

This clone occurred once. The chain carries TRBV6-5 and TRBJ1-1; no reliable D call. Trimming pared 11 bases from V and 0 bases from J, leaving 13 bases between. CDR1 MNHEY and CDR2 SVGAGI come from the germline V gene. The CDR3 extends over 13 amino acids. The CDR3 nucleotides read TGTGCCGCCGGAGGGCCGATGAACACTGAAGCTTTCTTT. It yields the protein CAAGGPMNTEAFF.

The chain employs TRBV2 and TRBJ2-1; D is unresolved. V was clipped by 7 bases and J by 5 bases, with 6 bases between them. The germline CDR1 and CDR2 sequences are SNHLY and FYNNEI. This CDR3 has 11 residues. The DNA for the CDR3 is TGTGCCAGCACCGAGAACAATGAGCAGTTCTTC. It encodes CASTENNEQFF.

The chain has TRBV4-1 and TRBJ2-5; 9 nucleotides match TRBD2. The closer fit of TRBJ2-7 to the DNA end suggests the J call may be wrong. There are 17 residues in the CDR3. Germline CDR1 is MGHRA and CDR2 is YSYEKL. The CDR3 sequence is CASSQDASGDFSYEQYF. CDR3 nucleotides: TGCGCCAGCAGCCAAGACGCTAGCGGGGACTTCTCCTACGAGCAGTACTTC.

The chain uses TRBV5-1 and TRBJ1-2; 10 positions match TRBD1. This CDR3 has 17 residues. The germline V gene has CDR1 SGHRS and CDR2 YFSETQ. V lost 1 base to trimming and J lost 8 bases; unmatched junction nucleotides: 14. The CDR3 protein is CASSLMTGGVSGIGYTF. DNA for the CDR3: TGCGCCAGCAGCTTGATGACAGGGGGCGTCTCCGGGATCGGCTACACCTTC.

V is TRBV21-1 and J is TRBJ1-5; the D call of TRBD1 is as the table states it, not checked on the DNA. TRBV21-1 is marked as a pseudogene. The CDR3 extends over 14 amino acids. CDR3 loop: CASSRDSGYQPQHF. The DNA of the CDR3 is TGTGCCAGCAGCCGGGACAGCGGATATCAGCCCCAGCATTTT.

The chain employs TRBV12-5 and TRBJ1-4; D may be TRBD1 (5 bases). The CDR3 contains 12 residues. Germline loops: CDR1 LGHNT, CDR2 FRNRAP. V was pared by 8 bases and J by 7 bases, with 11 bases between. The chain's CDR3 is CASRGGGEKLFF. The CDR3 DNA reads TGTGCTAGTCGGGGCGGGGGTGAAAAACTGTTTTTT.

V gene TRBV7-8 combines with J gene TRBJ1-4; weak D call: TRBD1 (5 bases). The length of the CDR3 is 15 residues. Trimming left V 1 base short and J 8 bases short, with 14 bases between. The V gene's germline CDR1 is SGHVS and CDR2 FQNEAQ. The CDR3 nucleotides read TGTGCCAGCAGCTTAGTAGGGCAGGGTTACGAAAAACTGTTTTTT. Amino acids: CASSLVGQGYEKLFF.

V and J are TRBV12-5 and TRBJ1-1, with D perhaps matching TRBD1 (6 bases). The CDR3 runs to 16 residues. Germline V gives CDR1 LGHNT, CDR2 FRNRAP. The V gene lost 2 bases and the J gene lost 3 bases, with 16 bases spanning the gap. The CDR3 DNA reads as TGTGCTAGTGGTTTGTCCACACCGCAGGGGCACACTGAAGCTTTCTTT. This codes for CASGLSTPQGHTEAFF. The full variable domain, rest sourced from reference TRBV12-5 and TRBJ1-1, is DARVTQTPRHKVTEMGQEVTMRCQPILGHNTVFWYRQTMMQGLELLAYFRNRAPLDDSGMPKDRFSAEMPDATLATLKIQPSEPRDSAVYFCASGLSTPQGHTEAFFGQGTRLTVV.

In its sample, this clone was seen once. V gene TRBV10-2 combines with J gene TRBJ2-1; a weak D match, TRBD2 (6 bases). The germline gives CDR1 WSHSY, CDR2 SAAADI. The CDR3 spans 13 residues. V was cut by 8 bases and J by 10 bases, with 18 bases left in between. As DNA, the CDR3 is TGCGCCAGCGGAATTGGCGGGGTCTGGGAGCAGTTCTTC. As protein: CASGIGGVWEQFF.

This chain connects TRBV29-1 to TRBJ1-1, with 8 bases identical to TRBD1. The CDR3 consists of 12 residues. The V segment lost 8 bases and the J segment 5 bases; nucleotides outside the gene matches: 7. Germline V CDR1 and CDR2: SQVTM, ANQGSEA. CDR3 in amino acids: CSINRGGTEAFF. CDR3 DNA: TGCAGCATAAACAGGGGGGGGACTGAAGCTTTCTTT.

This clone was found a few times. The V and J genes are TRBV10-3 and TRBJ2-3; 8 bases align to TRBD2. Trimming cost V 0 bases and J 2 bases; bases outside gene matches: 4. The CDR3 is 16 amino acids. Germline-derived CDR1 and CDR2 are ENHRY and SYGVKD. The CDR3 sequence: CAISESSGGFTDTQYF. In nucleotides, the CDR3 is TGTGCCATCAGTGAGTCCAGCGGGGGATTCACAGATACGCAGTATTTT.

The J gene is TRBJ2-1, the V gene TRBV9, with D uncertain. Germline V CDR1 and CDR2: SGDLS, YYNGEE. This CDR3 region has 15 residues. V lost 4 bases, J lost 6 bases, and 17 bases lay in between. CDR3 loop: CASSRYLTPGNEQFF. The CDR3 DNA sequence: TGTGCCAGCAGCCGCTACCTCACTCCGGGCAATGAGCAGTTCTTC.

Concerning this clone: This sample includes further DNA sequences coding for the same CDR3. The rearrangement links TRBV6-5 to TRBJ1-2, with D perhaps TRBD1 (5 bases). Per germline, CDR1 MNHEY and CDR2 SVGAGI. This CDR3 is built from 13 residues. The ends were cut back, 2 bases at V and 2 bases at J, with 6 bases in the middle. CDR3 in amino acids: CASSYDSNYGYTF. For the CDR3, the DNA is TGTGCCAGCAGTTACGACAGCAACTATGGCTACACCTTC.

Only a few counts were recorded for this clone. The chain uses TRBV5-5 and TRBJ1-1; 7 positions match TRBD1. This CDR3 contains 12 residues. The V gene's germline CDR1 is SGHKS and CDR2 YYEKEE (reference sequence). The V gene end was trimmed by 4 bases and the J gene end by 8 bases; junction bases not matched to a gene: 5. Written as DNA, the CDR3 is TGTGCCAGCAGCCTGAAGACAGGGGAAGCTTTCTTT. As protein: CASSLKTGEAFF. Complete variable domain (other parts from reference TRBV5-5 and TRBJ1-1): DAGVTQSPTHLIKTRGQQVTLRCSPISGHKSVSWYQQVLGQGPQFIFQYYEKEERGRGNFPDRFSARQFPNYSSELNVNALLLGDSALYLCASSLKTGEAFFGQGTRLTVV.

The rearrangement uses TRBV6-4 and TRBJ2-2; D remains unclear. CDR3 length: 14 residues. V was cut by 0 bases and J by 2 bases, with 4 bases left in between. Per germline, CDR1 MRHNA and CDR2 SNTAGT. The CDR3: CASSDSTNTGELFF. The CDR3, as DNA: TGTGCCAGCAGTGACTCGACTAACACCGGGGAGCTGTTTTTT.

This chain joins TRBV27 and TRBJ2-5, with D possibly being TRBD1 (5 bases). The J call may be in error: the DNA end matches TRBJ2-7 better. The CDR3 has 13 amino acids. CDR1 is MNHEY, CDR2 SMNVEV, per germline (reference sequence). The CDR3 spells CASWGPYSYEQYF. The CDR3 DNA is TGTGCCAGCTGGGGCCCTTACTCCTACGAGCAGTACTTC.

This clone was observed once. The rearrangement uses TRBV5-1 and TRBJ1-3; 9 positions agree with TRBD1. Germline V gives CDR1 SGHRS, CDR2 YFSETQ. The CDR3 is made up of 19 amino acids. V gave up 2 bases and J gave up 1 base; unmatched junction bases: 13. As DNA, the CDR3 is TGCGCCAGCAGCTTAACCGGGACAGGGTTTCTTTTTTCTGGAAACACCATATATTTT. Its translation is CASSLTGTGFLFSGNTIYF.

V and J are TRBV2 and TRBJ1-5; D is ambiguous. V was shortened by 10 bases and J by 0 bases, with 28 bases between the two germline ends. In germline, CDR1 is SNHLY, CDR2 FYNNEI. The CDR3 is made up of 19 amino acids. CDR3 in DNA: TGTGCCACCCAGTCTATCCGGGATCTCCCCCCAAATAGCAATCAGCCCCAGCATTTT. This translates into CATQSIRDLPPNSNQPQHF.

V usage is TRBV14 and J usage is TRBJ1-4, with a weak D call TRBD1 (6 bases). The CDR3 has 15 residues. V was trimmed by 1 base and J by 1 base, leaving 7 bases between them. Germline values: CDR1 SGHDN, CDR2 FVKESK. The CDR3 loop reads CASSQAGQTNEKLFF. CDR3 bases: TGTGCCAGCAGCCAAGCGGGACAAACTAATGAAAAACTGTTTTTT.

This clone occurred a few times. The chain carries TRBV27 and TRBJ1-1; weak D call: TRBD1 (5 bases). CDR1 is MNHEY and CDR2 is SMNVEV in the germline V gene (reference sequence). V dropped 4 bases and J dropped 2 bases, with 8 bases sitting between them. CDR3 length: 13 amino acids. CDR3 protein: CASSYRFNTEAFF. The CDR3 DNA follows: TGTGCCAGCAGTTACAGGTTTAACACTGAAGCTTTCTTT.

The chain links TRBV6-5 to TRBJ1-1, with D hard to call. Germline assignment: CDR1 MNHEY and CDR2 SVGAGI. The V end was cut by 2 bases, the J end by 1 base, with 8 bases between. There are 14 residues in the CDR3. The CDR3 coding sequence is TGTGCCAGCAGTTACGTTGCAGGGAACACTGAAGCTTTCTTT. This gives the protein CASSYVAGNTEAFF.

The chain is built from TRBV10-3 and TRBJ2-2; weak D call: TRBD1 (6 bases). CDR3 length: 16 residues. V was clipped by 4 bases and J by 0 bases, with 12 bases between them. Germline V gene lookup returns CDR1 ENHRY and CDR2 SYGVKD. The CDR3 reads CAISAPAGANTGELFF. CDR3 DNA sequence: TGTGCCATCAGTGCCCCGGCAGGGGCGAACACCGGGGAGCTGTTTTTT.

Here the CDR3 DNA reads TGTGCTAGTGGTTCCGGGACTAGCGGGCCCTACGAGCAGTACTTC. Translating it yields CASGSGTSGPYEQYF. The chain joins TRBV12-5 to TRBJ2-7; 12 bases are a match to TRBD2. V shed 4 bases, J shed 2 bases, and the junction held 3 bases outside the gene matches. The CDR3 is 15 amino acids. Germline V gene sequence: CDR1 LGHNT, CDR2 FRNRAP.

This chain links TRBV4-2 with TRBJ2-1; D might be TRBD2 (6 bases). V was pared by 4 bases and J by 0 bases, with 10 bases between. Germline CDR1 LGHNA, CDR2 YNFKEQ. The CDR3 runs to 15 residues. DNA of the CDR3: TGTGCCAGCAGCCCAATAGCGGCCTCCTACAATGAGCAGTTCTTC. This encodes CASSPIAASYNEQFF.

This chain connects TRBV7-8 to TRBJ1-5, with TRBD1 matching over 7 bases. This CDR3 is 16 amino acids long. V trimming: 5 bases; J trimming: 1 base; junction bases outside the gene matches: 8. The germline V gene encodes CDR1 SGHVS and CDR2 FQNEAQ. CDR3 sequence: CASSRTGVGSNQPQHF. The CDR3 DNA is TGTGCCAGCAGCAGAACAGGGGTAGGAAGCAATCAGCCCCAGCATTTT.

CDR3 nucleotides: TGTGCCAGCAGCTTCAGGGGCGCTCGGGGCTACACCTTC. This encodes CASSFRGARGYTF. The rearrangement uses TRBV11-2 and TRBJ1-2; TRBD1 is a possible D gene (6 bases). CDR3 length: 13 amino acids. V lost 3 bases, J lost 8 bases, and 13 bases lay in between. Germline V lookup: CDR1 SGHAT, CDR2 FQNNGV. The entire variable domain, with the rest obtained from reference TRBV11-2 and TRBJ1-2, is as follows: EAGVAQSPRYKIIEKRQSVAFWCNPISGHATLYWYQQILGQGPKLLIQFQNNGVVDDSQLPKDRFSAERLKGVDSTLKIQPAKLEDSAVYLCASSFRGARGYTFGSGTRLTVV.

The chain joins TRBV4-1 to TRBJ1-5, with 7 bases that match TRBD1. The J segment lost 3 bases and the V segment lost 5 bases, leaving 7 bases of the junction unmatched. The CDR3 sequence is 15 residues long. Looked up from germline, CDR1 is MGHRA and CDR2 is YSYEKL. CDR3 sequence (DNA): TGCGCCAGCAGCGATTCTCAGGGGGTCAATCAGCCCCAGCATTTT. The encoded protein is CASSDSQGVNQPQHF.

The chain joins TRBV27 to TRBJ2-1; tentatively, D is TRBD2 (5 bases). The CDR3 contains 14 residues. Germline V gives CDR1 MNHEY, CDR2 SMNVEV (reference sequence). V dropped 0 bases and J dropped 7 bases, with 10 bases sitting between them. This CDR3 reads CASSLSTQRNEQFF. Written as DNA, the CDR3 is TGTGCCAGCAGTTTATCGACTCAGCGGAATGAGCAGTTCTTC.

This sequence joins TRBV28 and TRBJ1-6, with D possibly matching TRBD1 (6 bases). The V end lost 8 bases, the J end lost 3 bases, and 14 bases lay between the germline ends. Germline CDR1 MDHEN, CDR2 SYDVKM. The CDR3 spans 15 residues. CDR3 amino acids: CASCLLQGYNSPLHF. The CDR3 nucleotides are TGTGCCAGCTGCCTGCTACAGGGCTATAATTCACCCCTCCACTTT.